Listed here are 5 T cell receptor beta chains from one sample, sequenced in a study of cytomegalovirus exposure and HLA in healthy donors. PCR employed 60 Vbeta and 13 Jbeta primers. TCRdb keeps only in-frame clones here, not all; method: immunoSEQ multiplex PCR. The sample has about 160,000 clones, about 77% seen once; the top ten hold about 1.3%. The sample taken for sequencing was PBMCs. These receptors were collected from a young man in good health and CMV-seronegative.

The rearrangement uses TRBV29-1 and TRBJ1-4; no firm D call. Trimming shortened V by 4 bases and J by 5 bases, and 11 bases separated the two germline ends. Germline values: CDR1 SQVTM, CDR2 ANQGSEA. This CDR3 spans 13 amino acids. DNA for the CDR3: TGCAGCGTTGTTTTCGGAGTAAATGAAAAACTGTTTTTT. It codes for CSVVFGVNEKLFF.

This sequence joins TRBV19 and TRBJ1-1, with a possible D match to TRBD1 (6 bases). CDR1 LNHDA and CDR2 SQIVND come from the germline V gene (reference sequence). This CDR3 has 11 amino acids. Trimming shortened V by 4 bases and J by 7 bases, and 7 bases separated the two germline ends. The CDR3 sequence is CASSKDSEAFF. The CDR3, as DNA: TGTGCCAGTAGTAAGGACAGTGAAGCTTTCTTT.

The chain has TRBV5-1 and TRBJ2-7, with TRBD1 as a possible D gene (6 bases). V shed 0 bases and J shed 5 bases, with 18 bases lying between them. The length of the CDR3 is 16 residues. Germline CDR1 and CDR2: SGHRS and YFSETQ. CDR3 nucleotide sequence: TGCGCCAGCAGCTTGGATAATCTACAGGGTCGGAACGAGCAGTACTTC. Its protein is CASSLDNLQGRNEQYF.

V gene TRBV30 combines with J gene TRBJ1-3, with 9 bases matching TRBD1. Per germline, CDR1 GTSNPN and CDR2 SVGIG (reference sequence). Unmatched junction bases numbered 8, after V lost 0 bases and J lost 2 bases. This CDR3 is built from 17 residues. The CDR3 bases are TGTGCCTGGAGTGTACCGGGACAGGGAGGCCCTGGAAACACCATATATTTT. It translates to CAWSVPGQGGPGNTIYF.

J is TRBJ1-2 and V is TRBV10-3; a weak D match, TRBD1 (5 bases). The V end lost 4 bases, the J end lost 8 bases, and 14 bases lay between the germline ends. Germline V gene sequence: CDR1 ENHRY, CDR2 SYGVKD. This CDR3 spans 13 amino acids. CDR3 coding DNA: TGTGCCATCAGTGGTTCGGGGGAGGACGGCTACACCTTC. It translates to CAISGSGEDGYTF.